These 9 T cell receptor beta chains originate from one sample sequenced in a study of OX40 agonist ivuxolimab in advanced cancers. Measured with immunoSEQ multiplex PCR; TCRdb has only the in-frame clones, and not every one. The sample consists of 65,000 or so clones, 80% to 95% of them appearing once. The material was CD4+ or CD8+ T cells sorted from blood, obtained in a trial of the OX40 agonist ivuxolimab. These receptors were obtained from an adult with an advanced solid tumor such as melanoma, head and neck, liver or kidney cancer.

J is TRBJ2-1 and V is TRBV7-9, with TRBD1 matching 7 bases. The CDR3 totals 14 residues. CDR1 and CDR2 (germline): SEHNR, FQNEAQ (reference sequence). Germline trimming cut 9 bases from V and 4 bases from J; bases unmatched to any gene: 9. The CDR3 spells CASGTGQLYNEQFF. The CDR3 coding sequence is TGTGCCAGTGGGACGGGACAGCTTTACAATGAGCAGTTCTTC. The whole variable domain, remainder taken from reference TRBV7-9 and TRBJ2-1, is DTGVSQNPRHKITKRGQNVTFRCDPISEHNRLYWYRQTLGQGPEFLTYFQNEAQLEKSRLLSDRFSAERPKGSFSTLEIQRTEQGDSAMYLCASGTGQLYNEQFFGPGTRLTVL.

For the CDR3, the DNA is TGCGCCAGCAGCCTACACACCGGGGAGCTGTTTTTT. Its protein product is CASSLHTGELFF. The rearrangement uses TRBV5-1 and TRBJ2-2; the D is unclear. The germline CDR1 and CDR2 sequences are SGHRS and YFSETQ. V shed 4 bases and J shed 3 bases, with 4 bases lying between them. This CDR3 comprises 12 residues. The variable domain in full, with the rest retrieved from reference TRBV5-1 and TRBJ2-2, is KAGVTQTPRYLIKTRGQQVTLSCSPISGHRSVSWYQQTPGQGLQFLFEYFSETQRNKGNFPGRFSGRQFSNSRSEMNVSTLELGDSALYLCASSLHTGELFFGEGSRLTVL.

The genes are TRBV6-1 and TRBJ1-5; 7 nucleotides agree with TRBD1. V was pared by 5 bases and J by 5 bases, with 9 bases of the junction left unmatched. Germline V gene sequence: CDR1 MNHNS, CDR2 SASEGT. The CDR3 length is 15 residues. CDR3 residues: CASSSDRVGHQPQHF. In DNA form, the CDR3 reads TGTGCCAGCAGTTCCGACAGGGTTGGGCATCAGCCCCAGCATTTT.

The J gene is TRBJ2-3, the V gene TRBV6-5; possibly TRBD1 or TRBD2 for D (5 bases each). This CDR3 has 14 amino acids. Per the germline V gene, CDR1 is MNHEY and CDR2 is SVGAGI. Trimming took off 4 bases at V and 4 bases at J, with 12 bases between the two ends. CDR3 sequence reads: CASSWGPNSDTQYF. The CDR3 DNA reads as TGTGCCAGCAGTTGGGGACCCAACTCAGATACGCAGTATTTT.

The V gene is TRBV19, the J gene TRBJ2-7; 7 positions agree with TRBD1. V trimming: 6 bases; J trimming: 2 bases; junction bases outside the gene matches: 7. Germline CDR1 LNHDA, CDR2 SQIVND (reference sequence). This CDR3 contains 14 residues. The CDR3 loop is CASSPGQITYEQYF. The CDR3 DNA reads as TGTGCCAGTAGCCCGGGACAGATTACCTACGAGCAGTACTTC. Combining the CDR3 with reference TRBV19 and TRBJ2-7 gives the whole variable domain DGGITQSPKYLFRKEGQNVTLSCEQNLNHDAMYWYRQDPGQGLRLIYYSQIVNDFQKGDIAEGYSVSREKKESFPLTVTSAQKNPTAFYLCASSPGQITYEQYFGPGTRLTVT.

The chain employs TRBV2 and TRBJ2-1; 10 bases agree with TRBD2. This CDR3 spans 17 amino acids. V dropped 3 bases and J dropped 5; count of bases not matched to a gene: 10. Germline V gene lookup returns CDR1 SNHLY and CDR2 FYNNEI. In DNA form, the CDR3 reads TGTGCCAGCAGTGAGGTAGCGGGGGGCCTACTAAACAATGAGCAGTTCTTC. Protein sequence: CASSEVAGGLLNNEQFF.

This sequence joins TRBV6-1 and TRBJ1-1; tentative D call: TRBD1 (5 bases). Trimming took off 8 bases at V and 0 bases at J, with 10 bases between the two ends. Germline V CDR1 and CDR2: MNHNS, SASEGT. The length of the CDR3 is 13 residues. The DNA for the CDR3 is TGTGCCAGCGGAAAGGGGATGAACACTGAAGCTTTCTTT. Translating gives CASGKGMNTEAFF.

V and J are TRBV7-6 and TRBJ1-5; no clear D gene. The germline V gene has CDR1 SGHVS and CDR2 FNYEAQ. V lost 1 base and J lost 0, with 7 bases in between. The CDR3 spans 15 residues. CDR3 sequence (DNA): TGTGCCAGCAGCTTAGGGCCGTATAGCAATCAGCCCCAGCATTTT. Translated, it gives CASSLGPYSNQPQHF.

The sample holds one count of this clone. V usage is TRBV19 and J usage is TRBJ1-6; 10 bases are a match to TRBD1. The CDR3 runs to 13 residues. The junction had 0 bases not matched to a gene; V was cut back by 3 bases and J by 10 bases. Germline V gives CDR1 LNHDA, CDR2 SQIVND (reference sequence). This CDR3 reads CASSMTGGSPLHF. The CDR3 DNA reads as TGTGCCAGTAGTATGACAGGGGGCTCACCCCTCCACTTT.